These 27 T cell receptor beta chains were sequenced from one sample in a study of OX40 agonist ivuxolimab in advanced cancers. Generated by immunoSEQ multiplex PCR, the TCRdb table keeps only in-frame clones and is missing some. The sample holds about 68,000 clones, more than 70% seen once. The sample was CD4+ or CD8+ T cells sorted from blood, taken in a trial of the OX40 agonist ivuxolimab. Source of these receptors: an adult with an advanced solid tumor such as melanoma, head and neck, liver or kidney cancer.

This chain uses TRBV5-1 with TRBJ2-1; a possible D gene is TRBD1 (6 bases). Per germline, CDR1 SGHRS and CDR2 YFSETQ. The V end lost 4 bases, the J end lost 8 bases, and 13 bases lay between the germline ends. CDR3 length: 13 residues. CDR3 in DNA: TGCGCCAGCAGCCTTGGACAGTCAGATGAGCAGTTCTTC. Translated, it gives CASSLGQSDEQFF.

The chain links TRBV2 to TRBJ1-4; a weak D match, TRBD1 (6 bases). The CDR3 is 15 amino acids. Germline CDR1 reads SNHLY; CDR2 reads FYNNEI. Trimming left V 7 bases short and J 2 bases short, with 14 bases between. The CDR3 DNA sequence: TGTGCCAGCATAGCCCAGGGGATGACTAATGAAAAACTGTTTTTT. It translates to CASIAQGMTNEKLFF. The full variable domain, its missing parts supplied by reference TRBV2 and TRBJ1-4, is EPEVTQTPSHQVTQMGQEVILRCVPISNHLYFYWYRQILGQKVEFLVSFYNNEISEKSEIFDDQFSVERPDGSNFTLKIRSTKLEDSAMYFCASIAQGMTNEKLFFGSGTQLSVL.

This clone occurred a few times. The chain combines TRBV5-6 with TRBJ1-1; D unclear. Trimming removed 2 bases from V and 4 bases from J, with 12 bases in between. This CDR3 spans 14 amino acids. Germline CDR1 SGHDT, CDR2 YYEEEE. Here the CDR3 reads CASSLGNRGTEAFF. CDR3 DNA sequence: TGTGCCAGCAGCTTAGGGAATCGGGGCACTGAAGCTTTCTTT.

This clone was recorded only once. The CDR3 loop reads CASNEGEQFF. The CDR3 coding sequence is TGTGCCAGTAACGAGGGTGAGCAGTTCTTC. The chain recombines TRBV19 with TRBJ2-1, with a weak D call TRBD2 (5 bases). Per germline, CDR1 LNHDA and CDR2 SQIVND (reference sequence). This CDR3 is 10 amino acids long. Between the trimmed V and J ends, which lost 7 bases and 9 bases, there was a span of 7 bases.

This clone was counted only a few times. V and J are TRBV25-1 and TRBJ1-5, with D possibly being TRBD1 (5 bases). This CDR3 spans 15 amino acids. Trimming removed 4 bases from V and 1 base from J, with 11 bases in between. Germline V gene data show CDR1 as MGHDK and CDR2 as SYGVNS. CDR3 coding DNA: TGTGCCAGCAGTGGGTCAGGGAGGAGCAATCAGCCCCAGCATTTT. It codes for CASSGSGRSNQPQHF.

This chain links TRBV27 with TRBJ1-3; 7 bases are a match to TRBD1. Germline V CDR1 and CDR2: MNHEY, SMNVEV (reference sequence). The CDR3 covers 16 residues. Losses at the gene ends were 5 bases for V and 0 bases for J; bases not matched to a gene: 7. Here the CDR3 DNA reads TGTGCCAGCAGTAAGACAGGGTCTTACTCTGGAAACACCATATATTTT. Translating it yields CASSKTGSYSGNTIYF.

This clone was seen once. The V gene is TRBV19, the J gene TRBJ2-5; 7 positions agree with TRBD1. This CDR3 is 14 amino acids long. Germline trimming cut 3 bases from V and 4 bases from J; bases unmatched to any gene: 5. Looked up from germline, CDR1 is LNHDA and CDR2 is SQIVND (reference sequence). DNA for the CDR3: TGTGCCAGTAGTATTGCAGGGGGATCAGAGACCCAGTACTTC. Residues: CASSIAGGSETQYF.

V and J are TRBV18 and TRBJ1-5; D is uncertain. Germline V gene sequence: CDR1 KGHSH, CDR2 LQKENI. Trimming shortened V by 2 bases and J by 0 bases, and 8 bases separated the two germline ends. This CDR3 is built from 15 residues. CDR3 in DNA: TGTGCCAGCTCACCAAGGGCACCTAGCAATCAGCCCCAGCATTTT. Protein sequence: CASSPRAPSNQPQHF.

The V and J genes are TRBV29-1 and TRBJ1-5; 8 nucleotides line up with TRBD1. With 6 bases clipped from V and 2 bases from J, the junction kept 6 bases outside the gene matches. The CDR3 spans 14 residues. Germline assignment: CDR1 SQVTM and CDR2 ANQGSEA. CDR3 nucleotide sequence: TGCAGCGTCGCCGCGGGACAGGGCAATCAGCCCCAGCATTTT. Protein product: CSVAAGQGNQPQHF.

The V call is TRBV6-1, the J call TRBJ1-1; D remains unclear. Deletions cut 2 bases from V and 9 bases from J, with 10 bases between. The CDR3 totals 12 residues. The germline V gene encodes CDR1 MNHNS and CDR2 SASEGT. The chain's CDR3 is CASSEMGYQAFF. For the CDR3, the DNA is TGTGCCAGCAGTGAAATGGGTTATCAAGCTTTCTTT.

A few counts support this clone. V and J are TRBV2 and TRBJ2-1, with 7 bases lining up with TRBD1. Germline CDR1 is SNHLY and CDR2 is FYNNEI. With 7 bases clipped from V and 5 bases from J, the junction kept 5 bases outside the gene matches. The CDR3 covers 13 residues. CDR3: CASNSDRHNEQFF. The CDR3 nucleotides read TGTGCCAGCAACTCGGACAGGCACAATGAGCAGTTCTTC.

The rearrangement links TRBV18 to TRBJ1-1; D unclear. The germline CDR1 and CDR2 sequences are KGHSH and LQKENI. The CDR3 runs 17 residues. V gave up 6 bases and J gave up 1 base, with 21 bases separating them. CDR3 residues: CASSSRSSGLQNTEAFF. CDR3 bases: TGTGCCAGCTCTTCCAGGTCGTCAGGCCTACAGAACACTGAAGCTTTCTTT.

The chain couples TRBV29-1 to TRBJ2-7, with D possibly matching TRBD2 (5 bases). CDR3 length: 14 residues. The ends were cut back, 4 bases at V and 2 bases at J, with 15 bases in the middle. Germline CDR1 and CDR2: SQVTM and ANQGSEA. The CDR3 sequence: CSVVPRGSPYEQYF. The CDR3 DNA reads TGCAGCGTTGTCCCCCGAGGGAGTCCCTACGAGCAGTACTTC.

The chain recombines TRBV6-5 with TRBJ2-4; either TRBD1 or TRBD2 may supply D (7 bases each). V was pared by 7 bases and J by 6 bases, with 16 bases between. The CDR3 contains 14 residues. Germline V lookup: CDR1 MNHEY, CDR2 SVGAGI. Here the CDR3 DNA reads TGTGCCAGCACTATTCAGGGGGGGGCAAACATTCAGTACTTC. Its translation is CASTIQGGANIQYF.

This chain joins TRBV27 and TRBJ1-2; a weak D match, TRBD1 (6 bases). Trimming left V 5 bases short and J 4 bases short, with 17 bases between. This CDR3 contains 15 residues. Germline-derived CDR1 and CDR2 are MNHEY and SMNVEV (reference sequence). The CDR3 bases are TGTGCCAGCAGTCGCCTCGGGGCAGGGGCCTATGGCTACACCTTC. Protein: CASSRLGAGAYGYTF.

V usage is TRBV7-2 and J usage is TRBJ1-2; TRBD1 might be the D (5 bases). This CDR3 contains 14 residues. Germline CDR1 SGHTA, CDR2 FQGNSA. The V and J ends lost 4 bases and 6 bases respectively, with 15 bases between them. As DNA, the CDR3 is TGTGCCAGCAGCTCCGGGGAGGGGATAAATGGCTACACCTTC. Its protein is CASSSGEGINGYTF.

The chain joins TRBV7-6 to TRBJ1-4; no clear D gene. The germline V gene encodes CDR1 SGHVS and CDR2 FNYEAQ. This CDR3 is 13 amino acids long. V dropped 5 bases and J dropped 3 bases, with 7 bases sitting between them. The CDR3 DNA reads TGTGCCAGCAGCCCCCGGGCTAATGAAAAACTGTTTTTT. Protein: CASSPRANEKLFF.

The chain uses TRBV5-4 and TRBJ1-4; D gene uncertain. Germline loops: CDR1 SGHNT, CDR2 YYREEE (reference sequence). The CDR3 has 13 amino acids. V shed 1 base and J shed 9 bases, with 10 bases lying between them. CDR3 residues: CASSLLGAKKLFF. The CDR3 region has the DNA TGTGCCAGCAGCTTGCTGGGAGCCAAAAAACTGTTTTTT.

The V and J genes are TRBV2 and TRBJ1-4, with unresolved D. The germline gives CDR1 SNHLY, CDR2 FYNNEI. V was pared by 7 bases and J by 7 bases, with 10 bases between. The CDR3 length is 12 residues. CDR3 in DNA: TGTGCCAGCACGAAGGCCCGTGAAAAACTGTTTTTT. It specifies CASTKAREKLFF.

V is TRBV27 and J is TRBJ2-1, with D tentatively TRBD1 (6 bases). In germline, CDR1 is MNHEY, CDR2 SMNVEV (reference sequence). Trimming removed 3 bases at V and 8 bases at J, with 17 bases between. The CDR3 length is 15 residues. Here the CDR3 DNA reads TGTGCCAGCAGTTTCAACAGGGCAGGGGTTGATGAGCAGTTCTTC. Its translation: CASSFNRAGVDEQFF.

The chain has TRBV25-1 and TRBJ2-1; TRBD2 matches 7 bases. The ends lost 8 bases at V and 4 bases at J; junction bases unmatched: 8. The CDR3 consists of 14 residues. CDR1 is MGHDK and CDR2 is SYGVNS in the germline V gene. The CDR3 spells CASLGRDKYNEQFF. The CDR3 coding sequence is TGTGCCAGCCTTGGGAGGGATAAGTACAATGAGCAGTTCTTC.

The genes are TRBV10-3 and TRBJ2-5; 7 bases agree with TRBD1. Unmatched junction bases numbered 5, after V lost 0 bases and J lost 4 bases. The germline V gene has CDR1 ENHRY and CDR2 SYGVKD. This CDR3 is 15 amino acids long. CDR3 nucleotide sequence: TGTGCCATCAGTGAGTCAGGGGACAGTACAGAGACCCAGTACTTC. Its protein is CAISESGDSTETQYF.

This clone came up once. CDR3 amino acids: CASSPRAATTGELFF. CDR3 coding DNA: TGCGCCAGCAGCCCCCGGGCAGCTACCACCGGGGAGCTGTTTTTT. The chain couples TRBV5-1 to TRBJ2-2, with D unclear. Trimming stripped 4 bases from V and 4 bases from J, with 14 bases between. Per the germline V gene, CDR1 is SGHRS and CDR2 is YFSETQ. There are 15 residues in the CDR3. The whole variable domain, remainder taken from reference TRBV5-1 and TRBJ2-2, is KAGVTQTPRYLIKTRGQQVTLSCSPISGHRSVSWYQQTPGQGLQFLFEYFSETQRNKGNFPGRFSGRQFSNSRSEMNVSTLELGDSALYLCASSPRAATTGELFFGEGSRLTVL.

V usage is TRBV4-3 and J usage is TRBJ1-6; 7 nucleotides agree with TRBD1. Germline V lookup: CDR1 LGHNA, CDR2 YSLEER. CDR3 length: 21 amino acids. V shed 0 bases and J 0 bases; nucleotides not matched to a gene: 14. In DNA form, the CDR3 reads TGCGCCAGCAGCCAAGATCTTCTGGGACAGTTTCCCCTCTCCTATAATTCACCCCTCCACTTT. It yields the protein CASSQDLLGQFPLSYNSPLHF.

Note on this clone: One junction end does not reproduce the germline sequence, and a read error may be involved. The chain employs TRBV5-6 and TRBJ1-1; 10 positions match TRBD1. The CDR3 spans 12 residues. Germline V lookup: CDR1 SGHDT, CDR2 YYEEEE. CDR3 sequence (DNA): TGTGCCAGCAACAGGGACCCGGGACAGGGGTCCTTT. It translates to CASNRDPGQGSF.

This clone has a handful of counts. The chain joins TRBV6-1 to TRBJ2-7; D not resolved. Germline V gene data show CDR1 as MNHNS and CDR2 as SASEGT. V shed 2 bases and J shed 0 bases, with 17 bases lying between them. This CDR3 has 17 residues. The CDR3 nucleotides are TGTGCCAGCAGTGAATTATTAAGGGCCGCTAGCTCCTACGAGCAGTACTTC. As protein: CASSELLRAASSYEQYF.

The rearrangement uses TRBV7-2 and TRBJ2-5; D may correspond to TRBD1 or TRBD2 (6 bases each). With 6 bases removed from V and 5 bases from J, the gap between germline ends came to 19 bases. Germline V lookup: CDR1 SGHTA, CDR2 FQGNSA. This CDR3 is built from 15 residues. The CDR3 reads CASSRGTSRGETQYF. CDR3 nucleotide sequence: TGTGCCAGCAGTCGAGGGACAAGCCGGGGGGAGACCCAGTACTTC.